This TCR beta chain was sequenced for a study of blood T cell repertoires in COVID-19. In the authors' methods: From reference gene primer amplification, estimates of nucleated cell counts were derived. The table came from immunoSEQ multiplex PCR; TCRdb's copy has only in-frame clones and leaves some out. The V and J calls and clone size are taken from that table; D and trimming were inferred from the DNA. The sample consists of 130,000 to 150,000 clones, approximately 80% of them appearing once. This clone has ten or more counts. V lost 3 bases, J lost 4 bases, and 6 bases lay in between. CDR3 length equals 12 residues. The germline CDR1 and CDR2 sequences are SNHLY and FYNNEI.

V usage is TRBV2 and J usage is TRBJ2-5; D remains unclear. Sequenced input: peripheral blood. The source of this sequence is a man aged 60 to 69 with active or convalescent COVID-19. The CDR3 region has the DNA TGTGCCAGCAGTGACCTAGGAGAGACCCAGTACTTC. It codes for CASSDLGETQYF. The whole variable domain, filled in from reference TRBV2 and TRBJ2-5, reads EPEVTQTPSHQVTQMGQEVILRCVPISNHLYFYWYRQILGQKVEFLVSFYNNEISEKSEIFDDQFSVERPDGSNFTLKIRSTKLEDSAMYFCASSDLGETQYFGPGTRLLVL.